A single sample is the source of the 30 T cell receptor beta chains below, sequenced in a study of blood T cell repertoires in COVID-19. Clones were sequenced by immunoSEQ multiplex PCR, and TCRdb holds only the in-frame ones, with some missing. The table records 250,000 to 300,000 clones, roughly nine tenths of them present only once. Input material: peripheral blood. Every receptor here comes from a man aged 18-30 years with active or convalescent COVID-19.

The CDR3 sequence: CASSPAGGSGSTDTQYF. CDR3 sequence (DNA): TGTGCCAGCAGCCCCGCCGGGGGTAGCGGGAGCACAGATACGCAGTATTTT. The chain joins TRBV7-6 to TRBJ2-3; 7 bases agree with TRBD2. The V gene end was trimmed by 5 bases and the J gene end by 0 bases; junction bases not matched to a gene: 11. The length of the CDR3 is 17 residues. Germline values: CDR1 SGHVS, CDR2 FNYEAQ.

The sample holds one count of this clone. This chain links TRBV5-1 with TRBJ1-2; TRBD1 matches at 8 bases. CDR3 length equals 13 residues. Germline CDR1 and CDR2: SGHRS and YFSETQ. The J segment lost 4 bases and the V segment lost 5 bases, leaving 4 bases of the junction unmatched. The CDR3: CASSTGGAYGYTF. CDR3 nucleotides: TGCGCCAGCAGTACAGGGGGAGCCTATGGCTACACCTTC.

The chain couples TRBV2 to TRBJ1-5; tentatively, D is TRBD1 (5 bases). The V and J ends lost 3 bases and 7 bases respectively, with 7 bases between them. The CDR3 runs to 12 residues. Germline V CDR1 and CDR2: SNHLY, FYNNEI. CDR3 nucleotides: TGTGCCAGCAGTGACGGGGGGCAGCCCCAGCATTTT. Protein product: CASSDGGQPQHF.

The rearrangement uses TRBV5-4 and TRBJ2-7, with D perhaps TRBD2 (6 bases). The CDR3 has 14 residues. The ends were cut back, 3 bases at V and 4 bases at J, with 14 bases in the middle. Germline V gene sequence: CDR1 SGHNT, CDR2 YYREEE (reference sequence). This CDR3 reads CASSSQRGGYEQYF. The CDR3 DNA is TGTGCCAGCAGCTCGCAACGAGGAGGGTACGAGCAGTACTTC.

The V call is TRBV5-6, the J call TRBJ2-7; D might be TRBD2 (5 bases). The ends were cut back, 4 bases at V and 2 bases at J, with 19 bases in the middle. The CDR3 runs 16 residues. Germline V lookup: CDR1 SGHDT, CDR2 YYEEEE. The DNA of the CDR3 is TGTGCCAGCAGCCCGAATATCTTAGCGAAAACCTACGAGCAGTACTTC. Protein sequence: CASSPNILAKTYEQYF. The full variable domain, with the rest looked up from reference TRBV5-6 and TRBJ2-7, is DAGVTQSPTHLIKTRGQQVTLRCSPKSGHDTVSWYQQALGQGPQFIFQYYEEEERQRGNFPDRFSGHQFPNYSSELNVNALLLGDSALYLCASSPNILAKTYEQYFGPGTRLTVT.

The rearrangement joins TRBV28 to TRBJ2-7, with D tentatively TRBD1 (5 bases). The germline V and J ends were trimmed by 3 bases and 7 bases, with 7 bases remaining between them. Germline CDR1 MDHEN, CDR2 SYDVKM. The CDR3 runs to 11 residues. The CDR3 here is CASSLGQEQYF. For the CDR3, the DNA is TGTGCCAGCAGTTTGGGGCAGGAGCAGTACTTC.

The chain combines TRBV6-5 with TRBJ2-6; no clear D. V gave up 10 bases and J gave up 3 bases, with 13 bases separating them. The V gene's germline CDR1 is MNHEY and CDR2 SVGAGI. CDR3 size: 14 residues. The CDR3 loop is CATLTYSGANVLTF. The DNA of the CDR3 is TGTGCCACCCTGACGTACAGTGGGGCCAACGTCCTGACTTTC.

The CDR3 sequence is CASRTPGQGANTQYF. In DNA form, the CDR3 reads TGTGCCAGCAGGACCCCGGGACAGGGGGCAAATACGCAGTATTTT. The genes are TRBV2 and TRBJ2-3; 12 bases map to TRBD1. This CDR3 has 15 amino acids. Trimming at V came to 6 bases and at J to 7 bases, leaving 8 bases not matched to a gene. CDR1 and CDR2 (germline): SNHLY, FYNNEI.

The chain recombines TRBV7-9 with TRBJ1-4, with 9 bases aligning to TRBD1. Germline-derived CDR1 and CDR2 are SEHNR and FQNEAQ (reference sequence). The CDR3 spans 15 residues. The J segment lost 4 bases and the V segment lost 5 bases, leaving 5 bases of the junction unmatched. CDR3 nucleotides: TGTGCCAGCAGCGGACAGGGGTTAGTTAATGAAAAACTGTTTTTT. Protein: CASSGQGLVNEKLFF. Looking up the rest from reference TRBV7-9 and TRBJ1-4 gives the full variable domain: DTGVSQNPRHKITKRGQNVTFRCDPISEHNRLYWYRQTLGQGPEFLTYFQNEAQLEKSRLLSDRFSAERPKGSFSTLEIQRTEQGDSAMYLCASSGQGLVNEKLFFGSGTQLSVL.

This clone has a single count. The V and J genes are TRBV7-2 and TRBJ1-1; D not resolved. Germline V gives CDR1 SGHTA, CDR2 FQGNSA. The V end lost 3 bases, the J end lost 7 bases, and 6 bases lay between the germline ends. This CDR3 is 11 amino acids long. The CDR3 is CASSFLSEAFF. The CDR3 DNA reads as TGTGCCAGCAGCTTTTTGAGTGAAGCTTTCTTT. Together with reference TRBV7-2 and TRBJ1-1, the CDR3 gives the full variable domain: GAGVSQSPSNKVTEKGKDVELRCDPISGHTALYWYRQSLGQGLEFLIYFQGNSAPDKSGLPSDRFSAERTGGSVSTLTIQRTQQEDSAVYLCASSFLSEAFFGQGTRLTVV.

This chain uses TRBV9 with TRBJ2-5; D not certain. The CDR3 consists of 15 residues. Germline loops: CDR1 SGDLS, CDR2 YYNGEE. Trimming pared 0 bases from V and 1 base from J, leaving 10 bases between. CDR3 loop: CASSVGHGSQETQYF. The CDR3 DNA sequence: TGTGCCAGCAGCGTAGGCCACGGTAGCCAAGAGACCCAGTACTTC.

The chain combines TRBV6-1 with TRBJ1-4; maybe TRBD1 (6 bases). This CDR3 region has 17 residues. Germline V gene lookup returns CDR1 MNHNS and CDR2 SASEGT. With 3 bases removed from V and 3 bases from J, the gap between germline ends came to 17 bases. CDR3 region: CASSDHWGGRPNEKLFF. CDR3 DNA: TGTGCCAGCAGTGACCATTGGGGGGGCCGACCTAATGAAAAACTGTTTTTT.

This chain links TRBV7-6 with TRBJ2-3, with 7 bases identical to TRBD2. Germline V gene data show CDR1 as SGHVS and CDR2 as FNYEAQ. There are 16 residues in the CDR3. V lost 5 bases, J lost 5 bases, and 13 bases stayed unmatched. CDR3 protein: CASSPWGGTSRDTQYF. CDR3 nucleotides: TGTGCCAGCAGCCCCTGGGGGGGTACTTCACGAGATACGCAGTATTTT.

This clone was recorded only once. This chain links TRBV5-1 with TRBJ2-7; a weak D match, TRBD1 (5 bases). The germline gives CDR1 SGHRS, CDR2 YFSETQ. The CDR3 is 14 amino acids. With 0 bases removed from V and 3 bases from J, the gap between germline ends came to 10 bases. The CDR3 nucleotides read TGCGCCAGCAGCTTGGAGACAGAGAGCTACGAGCAGTACTTC. It specifies CASSLETESYEQYF.

The V call is TRBV29-1, the J call TRBJ2-7; 11 nucleotides line up with TRBD2. Germline loops: CDR1 SQVTM, CDR2 ANQGSEA. This CDR3 has 13 residues. With V trimmed by 5 bases and J by 3 bases, 3 bases remained unmatched. The CDR3 DNA follows: TGCAGCGTTACCGGGACTAGCGGCTACGAGCAGTACTTC. This translates into CSVTGTSGYEQYF.

The chain couples TRBV10-3 to TRBJ2-5, with 11 bases aligning to TRBD2. In germline, CDR1 is ENHRY, CDR2 SYGVKD. The V gene end was trimmed by 0 bases and the J gene end by 4 bases; junction bases not matched to a gene: 4. CDR3 length: 16 amino acids. CDR3 nucleotides: TGTGCCATCAGTGAGTCGAATAGCGGGAGGGGAGAGACCCAGTACTTC. Its protein product is CAISESNSGRGETQYF.

V gene TRBV7-9 combines with J gene TRBJ1-5, with D uncertain. The CDR3 runs to 15 residues. Germline CDR1 and CDR2: SEHNR and FQNEAQ (reference sequence). V dropped 3 bases and J dropped 2 bases, with 11 bases sitting between them. This CDR3 is CASSFEGLGNQPQHF. The CDR3 nucleotides are TGTGCCAGCAGCTTTGAGGGCTTGGGCAATCAGCCCCAGCATTTT.

The chain combines TRBV3-1 (or the pseudogene TRBV3-2) with TRBJ2-7; possibly TRBD2 for D (6 bases). Looked up from germline, CDR1 is LGHDT and CDR2 is YNNKEL (reference sequence). The V gene lost 4 bases and the J gene lost 4 bases, with 17 bases spanning the gap. This CDR3 has 15 amino acids. This CDR3 is CASSPADGSWYEQYF. The CDR3, as DNA: TGTGCCAGCAGCCCTGCAGACGGGAGTTGGTACGAGCAGTACTTC.

V is TRBV7-2 and J is TRBJ2-1, with D perhaps TRBD2 (5 bases). The CDR3 is 16 residues long. Deletions cut 2 bases from V and 5 bases from J, with 16 bases between. The V gene's germline CDR1 is SGHTA and CDR2 FQGNSA. The CDR3 spells CASSLPPTGWNNEQFF. DNA of the CDR3: TGTGCCAGCAGCTTACCCCCCACGGGGTGGAACAATGAGCAGTTCTTC. Using reference TRBV7-2 and TRBJ2-1 for the parts outside the CDR3, the full variable domain is GAGVSQSPSNKVTEKGKDVELRCDPISGHTALYWYRQSLGQGLEFLIYFQGNSAPDKSGLPSDRFSAERTGGSVSTLTIQRTQQEDSAVYLCASSLPPTGWNNEQFFGPGTRLTVL.

The rearrangement joins TRBV5-5 to TRBJ1-2; no clear D. The CDR3 runs 16 residues. Trimming took 0 bases from V and 5 from J, leaving 17 bases between them. The germline gives CDR1 SGHKS, CDR2 YYEKEE (reference sequence). Here the CDR3 reads CASSLAVGGEVYGYTF. CDR3 DNA sequence: TGTGCCAGCAGCTTGGCTGTCGGAGGAGAAGTGTATGGCTACACCTTC. The variable domain in full, completed from reference TRBV5-5 and TRBJ1-2, reads DAGVTQSPTHLIKTRGQQVTLRCSPISGHKSVSWYQQVLGQGPQFIFQYYEKEERGRGNFPDRFSARQFPNYSSELNVNALLLGDSALYLCASSLAVGGEVYGYTFGSGTRLTVV.

The chain uses TRBV27 and TRBJ2-1; 9 bases line up with TRBD1. The V and J ends lost 8 bases and 2 bases, in that order; junction bases with no gene match: 10. This CDR3 is built from 16 residues. In germline, CDR1 is MNHEY, CDR2 SMNVEV (reference sequence). This chain's CDR3 is CASAVGTGTPYNEQFF. CDR3 DNA: TGTGCCAGCGCGGTTGGGACAGGGACCCCCTACAATGAGCAGTTCTTC.

This chain uses TRBV7-2 with TRBJ1-4, with D unresolved. This CDR3 is 14 amino acids long. The germline V gene has CDR1 SGHTA and CDR2 FQGNSA. V lost 4 bases and J lost 5, with 11 bases in between. CDR3 sequence (DNA): TGTGCCAGCAGCTCCTCTGCGGGGAATGAAAAACTGTTTTTT. It translates to CASSSSAGNEKLFF.

The chain links TRBV27 to TRBJ1-2; 9 bases match TRBD1. CDR3 length equals 13 residues. J lost 7 bases, V lost 5 bases, and 5 bases had no gene match. The germline CDR1 and CDR2 sequences are MNHEY and SMNVEV (reference sequence). This CDR3 is CASSKQGAGGYTF. The CDR3 DNA is TGTGCCAGCAGTAAACAGGGGGCGGGTGGCTACACCTTC.

The genes are TRBV28 and TRBJ2-1; D is perhaps TRBD1 (6 bases). CDR1 and CDR2 from the germline V gene are MDHEN and SYDVKM. The CDR3 totals 12 residues. The V gene lost 3 bases and the J gene lost 9 bases, with 9 bases spanning the gap. CDR3 sequence reads: CASSFQGSEQFF. The CDR3 region has the DNA TGTGCCAGCAGTTTTCAGGGGAGTGAGCAGTTCTTC.

J is TRBJ2-5 and V is TRBV29-1, with D possibly matching TRBD1 (5 bases). CDR1 and CDR2 (germline): SQVTM, ANQGSEA. The CDR3 spans 12 residues. The CDR3 DNA sequence: TGCTCAGGCCAACTTGGGGCAGAGACCCAGTACTTC. The encoded protein is CSGQLGAETQYF. The whole variable domain, remainder taken from reference TRBV29-1 and TRBJ2-5, is SAVISQKPSRDICQRGTSLTIQCQVDSQVTMMFWYRQQPGQSLTLIATANQGSEATYESGFVIDKFPISRPNLTFSTLTVSNMSPEDSSIYLCSGQLGAETQYFGPGTRLLVL.

V gene TRBV7-9 combines with J gene TRBJ1-1; D not certain. The germline V and J ends were trimmed by 4 bases and 0 bases, with 15 bases remaining between them. The CDR3 loop spans 16 amino acids. The germline gives CDR1 SEHNR, CDR2 FQNEAQ (reference sequence). CDR3 sequence reads: CASSSSYGLMNTEAFF. CDR3 bases: TGTGCCAGCAGCTCCTCGTACGGTCTCATGAACACTGAAGCTTTCTTT.

The chain combines TRBV6-5 with TRBJ2-7; the D is unclear. Germline lookup yields CDR1 MNHEY and CDR2 SVGAGI. With 2 bases removed from V and 0 bases from J, the gap between germline ends came to 11 bases. This CDR3 comprises 15 residues. The CDR3 loop reads CASSYGRPGSYEQYF. The CDR3 coding sequence is TGTGCCAGCAGTTACGGCAGACCAGGCTCCTACGAGCAGTACTTC.

The chain employs TRBV3-1 (or the pseudogene TRBV3-2) and TRBJ1-2, with a tentative D call TRBD1 (5 bases). This CDR3 comprises 13 residues. Germline values: CDR1 LGHDT, CDR2 YNNKEL (reference sequence). With 0 bases removed from V and 5 bases from J, the gap between germline ends came to 7 bases. The chain's CDR3 is CASSQEGPYGYTF. CDR3 coding DNA: TGTGCCAGCAGCCAAGAGGGGCCTTATGGCTACACCTTC.

The chain recombines TRBV3-1 (or the pseudogene TRBV3-2) with TRBJ1-1; D is undetermined. Trimming shortened V by 1 base and J by 9 bases, and 12 bases separated the two germline ends. Looked up from germline, CDR1 is LGHDT and CDR2 is YNNKEL (reference sequence). This CDR3 is 13 amino acids long. CDR3 protein: CASSQAEADQAFF. CDR3 DNA sequence: TGTGCCAGCAGCCAAGCGGAGGCAGATCAAGCTTTCTTT.

The rearrangement joins TRBV9 to TRBJ1-1, with D uncertain. Trimming cost V 3 bases and J 6 bases, with 12 bases left between them. The length of the CDR3 is 13 residues. The germline V gene encodes CDR1 SGDLS and CDR2 YYNGEE. The CDR3 here is CASSAYLQSEAFF. The CDR3 DNA sequence: TGTGCCAGCAGCGCCTACCTTCAATCTGAAGCTTTCTTT.